This record concerns one T cell receptor (beta chain) sequence. Original methodology: Nucleated cell number was recorded as an estimate derived from reference gene primer amplification. Some clones are missing from TCRdb's copy, which holds only in-frame ones; the method was immunoSEQ multiplex PCR. The DNA was the basis for D and trimming; V, J and clone size are from that table. The sample consists of about 240,000 clones, approximately 83% of them appearing once. These data belong to a study of blood T cell repertoires in COVID-19. Study-wide background: There were acute and convalescent COVID-19 samples, and they came from the United States, Italy and Spain. Nucleic acid was either cDNA or gDNA, and it came from T cells, B-cell-depleted T cells, or PBMCs.

The CDR3 runs to 18 residues. CDR1 is SGHRS, CDR2 YFSETQ, per germline. J gave up 1 base and V 2 bases, and 9 bases lay outside the gene matches. The chain carries TRBV5-1 and TRBJ2-2; 9 bases line up with TRBD1. The specimen was peripheral blood. The receptor was isolated from an elderly woman with acute or convalescent COVID-19. The CDR3: CASSFFYSGQGNTGELFF. CDR3 coding DNA: TGCGCCAGCAGCTTCTTCTATTCGGGACAGGGGAACACCGGGGAGCTGTTTTTT.